This TCR beta chain was captured in a study of blood T cells in healthy people across ages. There are a few counts of this clonotype. PCR was performed a second time for roughly 7 to 12 cycles using a sample-barcoded 5' primer and a J-beta primer mix. Each cDNA molecule received a tag from a template-switch adaptor that had 12 random nucleotides. TCRdb used MiXCR to reprocess the 5' RACE reads, holding one entry per CDR3 protein. The data hold about 1.5 million distinct CDR3 sequences, with approximately 42% observed a single time. Looked up from germline, CDR1 is SGHTA and CDR2 is FQGNSA. This CDR3 is 18 amino acids long. V dropped 2 bases and J dropped 1 base, with 21 bases sitting between them.

The sequence was obtained from a young woman in good health. Material for sequencing was blood. The gene calls are TRBV7-2 and TRBJ2-7, with D uncertain. CDR3 coding DNA: TGTGCCAGCAGCTTACACCCTTTTCAGGCGACGAATTCCTACGAGCAGTACTTC. This translates into CASSLHPFQATNSYEQYF.